Listed here are 9 T cell receptor beta chains from one sample, sequenced in a study of blood T cell repertoires in COVID-19. The protocol was immunoSEQ multiplex PCR, while the TCRdb copy is restricted to in-frame clones and leaves out a portion. The sample consists of fewer than 350,000 clones, over 75% of them appearing once. The sample consisted of PBMCs or T cells enriched from blood (not recorded which). These TCRs come from a woman aged 40 to 50 who had recovered from COVID-19.

The V call is TRBV4-3, the J call TRBJ1-3; maybe TRBD1 (6 bases). The CDR3 extends over 15 amino acids. Germline assignment: CDR1 LGHNA and CDR2 YSLEER. V lost 5 bases, J lost 4 bases, and 15 bases lay in between. CDR3 in amino acids: CASSFDRSTGNTIYF. In nucleotides, the CDR3 is TGCGCCAGCAGCTTCGACAGGTCTACCGGAAACACCATATATTTT.

This clone occurred once. The CDR3 protein is CASSVVAGGDNEQFF. Written as DNA, the CDR3 is TGTGCCAGCAGCGTAGTAGCGGGGGGGGACAATGAGCAGTTCTTC. V and J are TRBV9 and TRBJ2-1, with 11 bases identical to TRBD2. V lost 0 bases, J lost 5 bases, and 1 base stayed unmatched. The CDR3 extends over 15 amino acids. Germline-derived CDR1 and CDR2 are SGDLS and YYNGEE.

This sequence joins TRBV18 and TRBJ2-7; a possible D gene is TRBD1 (5 bases). There are 15 residues in the CDR3. Per germline, CDR1 KGHSH and CDR2 LQKENI. Deletions cut 3 bases from V and 2 bases from J, with 14 bases between. Here the CDR3 reads CASSPAGTGAYEQYF. The CDR3 nucleotides read TGTGCCAGCTCACCGGCAGGAACAGGAGCCTACGAGCAGTACTTC.

This rearrangement joins TRBV28 to TRBJ1-5, with 8 bases lining up with TRBD1. Germline CDR1 reads MDHEN; CDR2 reads SYDVKM. The length of the CDR3 is 15 residues. The trim removed 6 bases at V and 6 bases at J, leaving 10 bases unmatched. CDR3 residues: CASSSFTGGSQPQHF. DNA for the CDR3: TGTGCCAGCAGCTCCTTTACAGGGGGAAGTCAGCCCCAGCATTTT.

The gene calls are TRBV4-1 and TRBJ2-1, with TRBD2 identical over 8 bases. The CDR3 extends over 17 amino acids. Per germline, CDR1 MGHRA and CDR2 YSYEKL. The V segment lost 0 bases and the J segment 6 bases; nucleotides outside the gene matches: 10. The DNA of the CDR3 is TGCGCCAGCAGCCAAGATCGGGGTAGCGGGATGGTCAATGAGCAGTTCTTC. Amino acids: CASSQDRGSGMVNEQFF.

This chain uses TRBV2 with TRBJ1-6; D not certain. Looked up from germline, CDR1 is SNHLY and CDR2 is FYNNEI. Deletions cut 5 bases from V and 11 bases from J, with 16 bases between. The CDR3 spans 14 residues. CDR3 region: CASSRGDINPPLHF. The CDR3 DNA reads TGTGCCAGCAGTCGGGGAGACATCAACCCACCCCTCCACTTT.

The V and J genes are TRBV18 and TRBJ2-3, with D perhaps TRBD1 (6 bases). Germline V gene lookup returns CDR1 KGHSH and CDR2 LQKENI. CDR3 size: 14 residues. V was pared by 2 bases and J by 3 bases, with 9 bases between. This CDR3 reads CASSPTGPTDTQYF. The CDR3 DNA reads TGTGCCAGCTCACCAACAGGGCCTACAGATACGCAGTATTTT.

The V gene is TRBV4-1, the J gene TRBJ1-4, with D tentatively TRBD1 (6 bases). Per germline, CDR1 MGHRA and CDR2 YSYEKL. The CDR3 spans 16 residues. V lost 0 bases and J lost 7, with 15 bases in between. For the CDR3, the DNA is TGCGCCAGCAGCCAAGAAGGGCAACAGGGACGTGAAAAACTGTTTTTT. It specifies CASSQEGQQGREKLFF.

Details on this clone: The junction does not match germline at one end; this may be a read error. The chain uses TRBV7-7 and TRBJ2-7; D gene unclear. This CDR3 contains 13 residues. The germline CDR1 and CDR2 sequences are SSHAT and FNYEAQ (reference sequence). The CDR3 here is CASSLGVAYEQYF. CDR3 sequence (DNA): TGTGCTAGCAGCTTAGGTGTCGCCTACGAGCAGTACTTC. The whole variable domain, filled in from reference TRBV7-7 and TRBJ2-7, reads GAGVSQSPRYKVTKRGQDVTLRCDPISSHATLYWYQQALGQGPEFLTYFNYEAQPDKSGLPSDRFSAERPEGSISTLTIQRTEQRDSAMYRCASSLGVAYEQYFGPGTRLTVT.